The present TCR beta chain was sequenced within a study of cytomegalovirus exposure and HLA in healthy donors (dated by TCRdb to 2015 to 2018). Study-wide context: According to an earlier analysis of several hundred of the donors, about 179 million T cells yielded 90 million to 130 million unique TCR beta sequences and approximately 280 Gb of sequence data. Alongside the repertoire data, information on donor age, sex, ethnicity and CMV serostatus was compiled. HLA typing included class I and class II loci at four-digit resolution. A separate validation cohort of over a hundred different subjects was used in addition to the 666-subject first cohort. An earlier analysis of around 540 of the donors applied high-throughput TCR beta sequencing to assess whether each TCR beta V gene segment acted as functional or pseudogenic. To predict cytomegalovirus infection status, the study brought together high-throughput TCR immunosequencing, statistical association of individual TCRs with disease status, and machine learning. A later analysis re-analyzed previously published TCR beta repertoires from roughly 600 donors and added high-resolution HLA genotyping to study TCR occurrence patterns. Among around 400 genotyped donors of the cohort, an average of roughly 230,000 unique TCR beta nucleotide sequences was sequenced per donor, of which 15% to 20% were non-productive. The number of typed donors differed by locus: about 620-640 for A, B, C, DRB1 and DQB1; 500 to 550 for DQA1; 606 for DPA1; and about 450 for DPB1. In the later analysis, no new phenotypic data were used to find candidate immune exposures; instead, reliance was placed on TCR beta sequences and their occurrence across donors. An early release that covered about 600 HLA-typed donors contained approximately 300 gigabases of sequencing data and about 93 million unique TCR sequences. The aim of the study was to test whether cataloging public T cell receptors could identify signatures of past pathogen exposure. The study profiled the T cell repertoires of under 700 subjects by immunosequencing and related them to cytomegalovirus serostatus. In a later genetic analysis, genome-wide SNP genotypes for about 55% of the 666 donors were used, and that subset was treated as a discovery cohort. Of the 300 to 450 genotyped donors, 65% to 90% were placed in the genetic ancestry cluster associated with self-reported Caucasian donors. Because of strong linkage in the cohort, five DR-DQ haplotypes were treated as single units for association and clustering. All discovery cohort repertoires had been generated on a single sequencing platform. What the authors observed across the whole study: At a false discovery rate of 0.05, a later analysis linked 16,951 TCR beta sequences to specific HLA alleles. Linkage disequilibrium might explain the correlated functional status among segregating V segments, but an unknown experimental factor could not be ruled out. V-gene and J-gene trimming of TCR beta chains was associated with a missense DCLRE1C variant in a later genetic analysis, and the association was replicated in an independent cohort. Only TCR beta chains were sequenced in this cohort, and the absence of alpha or paired-chain data limited detectable features. In an earlier analysis of 450 to 750 of the donors, most TCR beta V segments appeared in productive rearrangements about 87% or about 30% of the time, broadly matching IMGT annotations. Three of the identified cytomegalovirus-associated TCR beta chains were confirmed in vitro to be specific for cytomegalovirus antigens. Roughly uniform sequencing depth across donors was assumed in presence/absence analyses, although this assumption may not hold. According to a later analysis, most CMV-associated TCR beta chains appeared to be HLA-restricted, and the HLA associations seemed to be driven largely by CMV exposure. A further reported finding was that TCR beta sequences accurately predicted the HLA-A and HLA-B alleles for most subjects in the first cohort. In a later analysis, the rate of TCR association differed among HLA loci, with DRB1 alleles having the most associated TCRs and HLA-C alleles having the fewest. The 87-base-pair reads could not distinguish some IMGT-functional V segments, including TRBV6-2 and TRBV6-3, so those segments were excluded. Because some donors lacked HLA typing at each locus, the association tests relied only on the typed subset. In both the original and validation cohorts, the classifier was reported to diagnose cytomegalovirus status with high specificity and sensitivity. When HLA alleles, especially DR and DQ, strongly co-occurred, TCR associations were difficult to assign to individual alleles. CMV serostatus was the only immune exposure information available for the cohort. The study gave a list of under 200 TCR beta chains associated with cytomegalovirus. According to the authors, the approach could potentially be generalized to other disease states and immunological phenotypes. The sequencing pipeline was judged likely to have produced a cluster of highly shared sequence variants as a technical artifact. A later analysis found that HLA-associated TCR beta chains were more clonally expanded and had lower generation probabilities than equally common non-associated chains. Most TCR sequences were seen in very few donors, while some public TCRs were found in many individuals. Because counts were too low, roughly 17 rarely observed V segments, including chromosome 9 orphons, were left out of the earlier analysis of several hundred of the donors. In a later analysis, several top co-occurrence clusters were reported to appear linked to parvovirus B19, influenza, CMV and Epstein-Barr virus. According to a later genetic analysis, donors in an Asian-associated ancestry cluster had fewer N-insertions in productive TCRs than the approximately 670-donor mean.

The cohort comprised under 700 healthy bone marrow donors. Cohort members were all nominally healthy when sampled, although unrecorded immune exposures were likely present. The donor was CMV seronegative and was included in the group of about 400 seronegative cohort members. A peripheral blood sample was collected from each donor, and TCR beta sequencing was performed on peripheral blood mononuclear cells. Genomic DNA was extracted from the blood cell samples with the Qiagen DNeasy Blood Extraction Kit. The library was prepared using the immunoSEQ multiplex PCR assay. A mixture of 60 forward primers for TCR Vbeta segments and 13 reverse primers for TCR Jbeta segments was used in the multiplex PCR. Amplification of the CDR3 region of rearranged TCR beta genes was performed with a multiplex PCR assay on genomic DNA. The Illumina HiSeq System was used to sequence the amplified TCR beta libraries as 87-base-pair reads. The source study handled its data this way. In a later analysis, tens of millions of unique TCR beta chains were counted across the roughly 700 repertoires, and around 10 million of these chains were shared by at least two donors. Raw reads were error-corrected and collapsed into unique sequences by a nearest-neighbor algorithm in which closely related sequences were merged to remove PCR and sequencing errors. Alignment of CDR3 sequences to IMGT reference sequences was used to assign V, D and J gene segments. Each retained sequence needed at least a six-nucleotide match to both a V gene segment and a J gene segment. Rearrangements were classified as productive when the CDR3 lacked stop codons and remained in frame with V and J, and all other rearrangements were classified as non-productive. CDR3 was defined by IMGT convention, running from the second conserved V-encoded cysteine to the conserved J-encoded phenylalanine. In an earlier analysis of 587 of the donors, sequences lacking an unambiguous match to a single V gene segment were excluded. An earlier analysis of some 500 of the donors classified V segments as functional when productive rearrangements were above 56.7% and as segregating when the standard deviation between donors was above 5%. A statistical classification framework was built for diagnosing cytomegalovirus status from the catalog of TCR beta chain sequences. In a later analysis, V and J genes were assigned by comparing TCR nucleotide sequences against IMGT/GENE-DB human TR gene sequences. A later analysis assigned CDR3 sequences and most-parsimonious VDJ recombination scenarios with the TCRdist pipeline. In a later analysis, each TCR beta chain was defined by its CDR3 amino acid sequence together with its V-gene family, and reads without a unique V-gene family were excluded. As a way to deal with suspected cross-contamination and a sequencing artifact, a later analysis dropped hundreds of nucleotide sequences that were highly shared and had low generation probability. In a later analysis, a clonal expansion index was calculated for each public chain from normalized within-repertoire ranks of inferred template counts. In a later analysis, generation probabilities were computed with a VDJ recombination model fitted to out-of-frame rearrangements, and the resulting probabilities were checked against IGoR. In a later analysis, hypergeometric tests were used to score TCR-TCR, TCR-HLA and TCR-CMV co-occurrence, with a repertoire-size bias correction applied to TCR pairs. To estimate false discovery rates, a later analysis permuted the HLA or CMV assignments 20 times. In a later analysis, co-occurring TCRs were grouped using DBSCAN, with TCRdist sequence similarity added in when clustering inside HLA-allele-positive subsets. Repertoires with fewer than 30,000 or more than 120,000 public chains, plus five repertoires with anomalous nucleotide sharing, were excluded from co-occurrence clustering. TCRdb stores this immuneACCESS table with in-frame sequences only. Part of the clones is absent; in the studies checked, under half of the shortfall reflects unresolved V genes, and no reason is known for the rest. V, J and clone size derive from that table, while D and trimming were established from the DNA sequence. This sample has approximately 110,000 clones in its table, and roughly 80% of those were observed once. The leading ten clones occupy approximately 0.24% of the sample.

A few counts support this clone. The antigen it binds to is not known. Base qualities were left out, and no much larger clone turns up one base away. Measured from the cysteine to the phenylalanine, the CDR3 is 13 residues long. Only the CDR3 portion is preserved as DNA: 39 bases, with reading frame beginning at the first base. Reading the germline V gene gives CDR1 SGHTA and CDR2 FQGTGA. The V and J ends are trimmed by 5 bases and 6 bases, leaving 10 bases between them. Rearrangement joined TRBV7-3 to TRBJ2-2; too little of a D gene remains to name it. The sequence was collected from a man aged 50 to 60 in good health and CMV-seronegative. Sequenced input: PBMCs. CDR3 sequence: CASSPTTAGELFF. The nucleotide sequence reads TGTGCCAGCAGCCCAACTACGGCCGGGGAGCTGTTTTTT.